The 21 T cell receptor beta chains in this list originate from one sample, sequenced in a study of T cell responses to AZD1222 COVID-19 vaccine. Profiling relied on immunoSEQ multiplex PCR, and the TCRdb table lists in-frame clones only, not all of them. Of around 110,000 clones in the sample, about 90% were seen once. The sequencing here drew on peripheral blood, taken 28 days after the second AZD1222 dose. These receptors were collected from an adult who received the AZD1222 COVID-19 vaccine.

This sequence joins TRBV6-4 and TRBJ2-7; the D call may be TRBD1 or TRBD2 (5 bases each). Trimming stripped 5 bases from V and 0 bases from J, with 8 bases between. Germline V gives CDR1 MRHNA, CDR2 SNTAGT. This CDR3 region has 13 residues. The CDR3 spells CASSLGPSYEQYF. CDR3 DNA: TGTGCCAGCAGTCTGGGACCCTCCTACGAGCAGTACTTC.

The CDR3 sequence: CASSSRDRGSSDTQYF. For the CDR3, the DNA is TGTGCCAGCAGTTCCCGGGACAGGGGGTCATCAGATACGCAGTATTTT. This chain links TRBV28 with TRBJ2-3, with 11 bases identical to TRBD1. There are 16 residues in the CDR3. Germline V gene data show CDR1 as MDHEN and CDR2 as SYDVKM. V trimming: 4 bases; J trimming: 4 bases; junction bases outside the gene matches: 7. Combining the CDR3 with reference TRBV28 and TRBJ2-3 gives the whole variable domain DVKVTQSSRYLVKRTGEKVFLECVQDMDHENMFWYRQDPGLGLRLIYFSYDVKMKEKGDIPEGYSVSREKKERFSLILESASTNQTSMYLCASSSRDRGSSDTQYFGPGTRLTVL.

The V gene is TRBV21-1, the J gene TRBJ1-1; no check of the table's D call, TRBD1, against the DNA was made. TRBV21-1 is noted as a pseudogene. The CDR3 runs to 13 residues. The DNA of the CDR3 is TGTGCCAGCAGCAAACCACAGGGCACTGAAGCTTTCTTT. This translates into CASSKPQGTEAFF.

The V call is TRBV6-5, the J call TRBJ1-1, with TRBD1 matching over 7 bases. Trimming took 2 bases from V and 5 from J; bases not matched to a gene: 8. This CDR3 spans 15 amino acids. Germline CDR1 and CDR2: MNHEY and SVGAGI. The CDR3 loop is CASSYRQGVRTEAFF. For the CDR3, the DNA is TGTGCCAGCAGTTACAGACAGGGAGTAAGGACTGAAGCTTTCTTT.

The rearrangement uses TRBV5-1 and TRBJ1-3, with D unclear. The CDR3 spans 17 residues. Germline V CDR1 and CDR2: SGHRS, YFSETQ. V gave up 7 bases and J gave up 0 bases, with 20 bases separating them. CDR3 nucleotides: TGCGCCAGCGCCTCCGGACTGAACCAACCCTCTGGAAACACCATATATTTT. This codes for CASASGLNQPSGNTIYF.

The chain joins TRBV21-1 to TRBJ2-1; TRBD1 was called by the table and not checked on the DNA. TRBV21-1 is recorded as a pseudogene. The CDR3 has 11 amino acids. CDR3 residues: CASSRQGEQFF. CDR3 in DNA: TGTGCCAGCAGCAGACAGGGAGAGCAGTTCTTC.

This clone has just one count. J is TRBJ2-1 and V is TRBV27; unclear D gene. This CDR3 comprises 12 residues. The germline V gene encodes CDR1 MNHEY and CDR2 SMNVEV (reference sequence). Trimming took off 3 bases at V and 7 bases at J, with 7 bases between the two ends. In nucleotides, the CDR3 is TGTGCCAGCAGTTTGCTGGGAAATGAGCAGTTCTTC. Its protein is CASSLLGNEQFF.

The rearrangement joins TRBV9 to TRBJ1-4, with TRBD1 identical over 9 bases. The CDR3 runs 14 residues. Per germline, CDR1 SGDLS and CDR2 YYNGEE. V shed 4 bases and J 7 bases; nucleotides not matched to a gene: 5. The CDR3 is CASSWGQGGEKLFF. The CDR3 DNA follows: TGTGCCAGCAGCTGGGGACAGGGAGGTGAAAAACTGTTTTTT.

This chain uses TRBV18 with TRBJ1-2; possible D gene TRBD1, 5 bases. Per the germline V gene, CDR1 is KGHSH and CDR2 is LQKENI. The CDR3 is 15 amino acids. Deletions cut 2 bases from V and 8 bases from J, with 18 bases between. CDR3 loop: CASSPGATAPSGYTF. The CDR3 nucleotides read TGTGCCAGCTCACCAGGGGCGACTGCCCCGTCCGGCTACACCTTC.

This chain joins TRBV19 and TRBJ2-6; D gene unclear. Deletions cut 2 bases from V and 3 bases from J, with 11 bases between. The CDR3 covers 16 residues. Germline CDR1 and CDR2: LNHDA and SQIVND (reference sequence). The CDR3 protein is CASSISGYHGANVLTF. CDR3 nucleotides: TGTGCCAGTAGTATATCGGGCTACCATGGGGCCAACGTCCTGACTTTC.

The CDR3 loop reads CASSPIYGRLNEKLFF. CDR3 sequence (DNA): TGCGCCAGCAGCCCGATATACGGACGGCTTAATGAAAAACTGTTTTTT. This chain uses TRBV5-1 with TRBJ1-4; D is undetermined. Germline V gene sequence: CDR1 SGHRS, CDR2 YFSETQ. V was trimmed by 4 bases and J by 4 bases, leaving 17 bases between them. This CDR3 is built from 16 residues.

The genes are TRBV6-5 and TRBJ1-1, with TRBD1 as a possible D gene (5 bases). CDR1 is MNHEY and CDR2 is SVGAGI in the germline V gene. The V end was cut by 1 base, the J end by 0 bases, with 12 bases between. This CDR3 spans 16 amino acids. The CDR3 region has the DNA TGTGCCAGCAGTTACTTCTCCGGGACGCTGAACACTGAAGCTTTCTTT. Translation gives CASSYFSGTLNTEAFF.

This chain connects TRBV30 to TRBJ2-7; 7 nucleotides match TRBD1. V lost 7 bases and J lost 4; bases outside the gene matches: 13. The CDR3 length is 14 residues. Germline CDR1 and CDR2: GTSNPN and SVGIG (reference sequence). The DNA for the CDR3 is TGTGCCTCCTCGGACGCGACAGGGCCGTACGAGCAGTACTTC. Translating it yields CASSDATGPYEQYF. Supplemented by reference TRBV30 and TRBJ2-7, the full variable domain reads SQTIHQWPATLVQPVGSPLSLECTVEGTSNPNLYWYRQAAGRGLQLLFYSVGIGQISSEVPQNLSASRPQDRQFILSSKKLLLSDSGFYLCASSDATGPYEQYFGPGTRLTVT.

The rearrangement joins TRBV5-6 to TRBJ1-6, with no clear D. V lost 10 bases, J lost 8 bases, and 19 bases lay in between. Germline lookup yields CDR1 SGHDT and CDR2 YYEEEE. The CDR3 contains 14 residues. In nucleotides, the CDR3 is TGTGCCGCACAGCCGCAGGTCGGGGATTCACCCCTCCACTTT. Its protein is CAAQPQVGDSPLHF.

This CDR3 reads CASSTGMDNEKLFF. In DNA, the CDR3 is TGTGCCAGCAGTACAGGGATGGATAATGAAAAACTGTTTTTT. This chain connects TRBV6-5 to TRBJ1-4, with TRBD1 as a possible D gene (6 bases). Trimming took off 5 bases at V and 4 bases at J, with 11 bases between the two ends. The CDR3 sequence is 14 residues long. The germline V gene has CDR1 MNHEY and CDR2 SVGAGI.

The chain uses TRBV6-5 and TRBJ1-6, with D uncertain. The CDR3 has 14 residues. Germline assignment: CDR1 MNHEY and CDR2 SVGAGI. The ends were cut back, 6 bases at V and 11 bases at J, with 17 bases in the middle. CDR3 loop: CASSPTTTRPPLHF. In DNA form, the CDR3 reads TGTGCCAGCAGCCCCACAACTACCCGGCCACCCCTCCACTTT.

This clone appeared a single time. The chain has TRBV10-3 and TRBJ1-1, with TRBD1 matching 9 bases. V lost 8 bases, J lost 3 bases, and 13 bases stayed unmatched. There are 16 residues in the CDR3. Germline V gene lookup returns CDR1 ENHRY and CDR2 SYGVKD. In nucleotides, the CDR3 is TGTGCCATCGCCCCAGAACCGGGACAGGGCGACACTGAAGCTTTCTTT. This translates into CAIAPEPGQGDTEAFF.

This chain uses TRBV19 with TRBJ2-6; the D is unclear. CDR3 length: 17 residues. V lost 3 bases and J 1 base, leaving 13 bases between the germline ends. Germline V gene sequence: CDR1 LNHDA, CDR2 SQIVND (reference sequence). CDR3 region: CASSMRPFESGANVLTF. The CDR3 coding sequence is TGTGCCAGTAGTATGCGGCCGTTCGAATCTGGGGCCAACGTCCTGACTTTC.

This clone showed up just once. V usage is TRBV7-9 and J usage is TRBJ2-1, with a weak D call TRBD2 (6 bases). The CDR3 sequence is 15 residues long. Germline CDR1 reads SEHNR; CDR2 reads FQNEAQ (reference sequence). The ends were cut back, 5 bases at V and 8 bases at J, with 19 bases in the middle. The CDR3 spells CASSPGVGGPDEQFF. CDR3 DNA: TGTGCCAGCAGCCCGGGGGTCGGGGGTCCAGATGAGCAGTTCTTC.

The rearrangement joins TRBV6-2 or TRBV6-3 to TRBJ2-7; D not resolved. Between the trimmed V and J ends, which lost 4 bases and 2 bases, there was a span of 6 bases. From germline, CDR1 is MNHEY and CDR2 SVGEGT. The CDR3 has 12 residues. The CDR3 is CASSSGAYEQYF. The CDR3 DNA is TGTGCCAGCAGTTCGGGCGCCTACGAGCAGTACTTC.

The chain recombines TRBV2 with TRBJ1-2; D is uncertain. Germline CDR1 is SNHLY and CDR2 is FYNNEI. CDR3 length: 13 residues. Trimming stripped 3 bases from V and 7 bases from J, with 12 bases between. The CDR3 reads CASSEREGSGYTF. CDR3 in DNA: TGTGCCAGCAGTGAGAGGGAGGGCTCTGGCTACACCTTC.